The 13 T cell receptor beta chains listed next were all sequenced from one sample in a study of shared clonotypes between healthy human individuals (dated by TCRdb to the early 2020s). For the CD8 naive samples, CD45RO-negative cells were positively selected for CCR7, yielding a CD45RA+CCR7+ population from which TemRA cells were excluded. The method was the immunoSEQ multiplex PCR assay. TCRdb limited this immuneACCESS table to in-frame rearrangements with V and J called. A share of clones is missing; checked studies link under half to unresolved V genes, and the rest is unexplained. The sample table shows 1.5 million to 2.5 million clones, and over 85% are seen once. The top ten clonotypes cover more than 0.9% of the sample. The specimen was naive CD8+ T cells sorted from blood. The meaning of the sample's cell subset or site label: CD45RA+CCR7+. The receptor set was obtained from a man between 18 and 29 years old in good health.

This chain connects TRBV28 to TRBJ2-5; 9 bases are shared with TRBD1. The ends lost 8 bases at V and 5 bases at J; junction bases unmatched: 12. This CDR3 has 15 amino acids. The V gene's germline CDR1 is MDHEN and CDR2 SYDVKM. CDR3 sequence: CASGQGKGVTETQYF. CDR3 coding DNA: TGTGCCAGCGGACAGGGGAAGGGGGTAACGGAGACCCAGTACTTC. The full variable domain, completed using reference TRBV28 and TRBJ2-5, is DVKVTQSSRYLVKRTGEKVFLECVQDMDHENMFWYRQDPGLGLRLIYFSYDVKMKEKGDIPEGYSVSREKKERFSLILESASTNQTSMYLCASGQGKGVTETQYFGPGTRLLVL.

The rearrangement uses TRBV10-3 and TRBJ1-3; 9 nucleotides align to TRBD1. Trimming took 11 bases from V and 0 from J; bases not matched to a gene: 8. The germline V gene encodes CDR1 ENHRY and CDR2 SYGVKD. The CDR3 has 15 amino acids. The CDR3 loop reads CAGTGSSSSGNTIYF. CDR3 bases: TGTGCCGGGACAGGGTCTTCTTCCTCTGGAAACACCATATATTTT.

V and J are TRBV6-6 and TRBJ1-4, with a possible D match to TRBD1 (6 bases). CDR3 length: 16 residues. Germline CDR1 reads MNHNY; CDR2 reads SVGAGI (reference sequence). The V end was cut by 0 bases, the J end by 8 bases, with 16 bases between. CDR3: CASSYSGGVGEEKLFF. The CDR3 DNA is TGTGCCAGCAGTTACTCGGGGGGCGTCGGGGAAGAAAAACTGTTTTTT.

Worth noting for this clone: This sample also contains other DNA sequences that code for the same CDR3. The chain is built from TRBV4-2 and TRBJ2-7, with 10 positions matching TRBD1. V was clipped by 1 base and J by 4 bases; unmatched bases: 1. There are 14 residues in the CDR3. Germline V gene lookup returns CDR1 LGHNA and CDR2 YNFKEQ. Here the CDR3 reads CASSQGQGAYEQYF. As DNA, the CDR3 is TGTGCCAGCAGCCAAGGACAGGGGGCTTACGAGCAGTACTTC.

This clone showed up just once. The chain couples TRBV10-3 to TRBJ2-7, with D perhaps matching TRBD2 (5 bases). Germline assignment: CDR1 ENHRY and CDR2 SYGVKD. This CDR3 comprises 13 residues. The V end was cut by 4 bases, the J end by 1 base, with 8 bases between. The DNA of the CDR3 is TGTGCCATCAGTGCGGGGAAATCCTACGAGCAGTACTTC. It codes for CAISAGKSYEQYF.

V usage is TRBV9 and J usage is TRBJ2-7; D remains ambiguous. The germline CDR1 and CDR2 sequences are SGDLS and YYNGEE. Trimming took 0 bases from V and 5 from J, leaving 12 bases between them. This CDR3 comprises 14 residues. The CDR3 sequence: CASSVAPVFDEQYF. CDR3 sequence (DNA): TGTGCCAGCAGCGTAGCCCCGGTATTTGACGAGCAGTACTTC.

In its sample, this clone was seen a few times. The CDR3 spells CASSDDSGLAGVEQYF. Written as DNA, the CDR3 is TGTGCCAGCAGCGATGACTCCGGACTAGCGGGAGTCGAGCAGTACTTC. This chain links TRBV7-9 with TRBJ2-7; 13 bases are shared with TRBD2. The length of the CDR3 is 16 residues. Germline assignment: CDR1 SEHNR and CDR2 FQNEAQ (reference sequence). V was clipped by 5 bases and J by 6 bases; unmatched bases: 10.

J is TRBJ2-5 and V is TRBV6-5; D is unresolved. Germline loops: CDR1 MNHEY, CDR2 SVGAGI. Trimming stripped 2 bases from V and 5 bases from J, with 9 bases between. The CDR3 sequence is 13 residues long. The CDR3: CASSYGLVETQYF. CDR3 DNA: TGTGCCAGCAGTTACGGGCTAGTGGAGACCCAGTACTTC.

Comment on this clone: This sample also contains other DNA sequences that code for the same CDR3. J is TRBJ2-7 and V is TRBV7-9; 7 bases line up with TRBD1. Germline CDR1 SEHNR, CDR2 FQNEAQ (reference sequence). The CDR3 consists of 13 residues. Trimming removed 4 bases from V and 3 bases from J; junction bases left unmatched: 3. CDR3 protein: CASSSRDSYEQYF. The CDR3 nucleotides read TGTGCCAGCAGCTCTCGGGACAGCTACGAGCAGTACTTC.

The chain combines TRBV5-4 with TRBJ2-3, with 10 bases fitting TRBD2. Trimming at V came to 4 bases and at J to 1 base, leaving 3 bases not matched to a gene. This CDR3 has 15 amino acids. Germline CDR1 SGHNT, CDR2 YYREEE (reference sequence). Written as DNA, the CDR3 is TGTGCCAGCAGCGCCGGGACTAGCGGCACAGATACGCAGTATTTT. It encodes CASSAGTSGTDTQYF. Based on the CDR3 plus reference TRBV5-4 and TRBJ2-3, the full variable domain is ETGVTQSPTHLIKTRGQQVTLRCSSQSGHNTVSWYQQALGQGPQFIFQYYREEENGRGNFPPRFSGLQFPNYSSELNVNALELDDSALYLCASSAGTSGTDTQYFGPGTRLTVL.

V is TRBV10-2 and J is TRBJ2-3, with D tentatively TRBD2 (6 bases). The V end was cut by 8 bases, the J end by 0 bases, with 21 bases between. This CDR3 has 17 residues. Germline CDR1 reads WSHSY; CDR2 reads SAAADI. CDR3 coding DNA: TGCGCCAGCGGGGGGAGCGAGGACTCGACTAGCACAGATACGCAGTATTTT. Protein product: CASGGSEDSTSTDTQYF.

J is TRBJ1-6 and V is TRBV2; D is unclear. Trimming stripped 8 bases from V and 9 bases from J, with 20 bases between. Germline V CDR1 and CDR2: SNHLY, FYNNEI. This CDR3 has 15 residues. The CDR3 region has the DNA TGTGCCAGCCACACCACGGAGGAGCTGTTTTCACCCCTCCACTTT. Protein sequence: CASHTTEELFSPLHF.

The chain couples TRBV28 to TRBJ1-6; D is ambiguous. Germline V gene sequence: CDR1 MDHEN, CDR2 SYDVKM. CDR3 length: 17 residues. Trimming pared 8 bases from V and 8 bases from J, leaving 25 bases between. CDR3 residues: CASWGGRALNKDSPLHF. CDR3 DNA sequence: TGTGCCAGCTGGGGTGGGAGGGCTCTCAACAAGGATTCACCCCTCCACTTT.